Listed below are T cell receptor beta chains from one sample, sequenced in a study of identical twins. TCRdb reprocessed the 5' RACE reads with MiXCR, giving one entry per CDR3 protein. Of approximately 470,000 distinct CDR3 sequences listed, 14% are singletons. The same data also contributed to another study, on yellow fever vaccine responses in identical twins.

The source material was CD4+ T cells sorted from blood. These receptors originate from a woman aged 18-35 years in good health. The CDR3 runs from the conserved cysteine through the conserved F or W. D genes are given only for firm matches. Clone size is not always given. Where it is, it says once, few, many or a class for expanded clones.

v_gene: TRBV12-3/TRBV12-4; j_gene: TRBJ2-7; abundance: few; d_gene: -; CDR3nt: TGTGCCAGCACCCTCGGGACGGCCTACGAGCAGTACTTC; CDR3aa: CASTLGTAYEQYF
v_gene: TRBV5-1; j_gene: TRBJ2-1; abundance: -; d_gene: -; CDR3nt: TGCGCCAGCAGCTTGGAACGCGGAGCCTCCTACAATGAGCAGTTCTTC; CDR3aa: CASSLERGASYNEQFF
v_gene: TRBV7-2; j_gene: TRBJ1-1; abundance: few; d_gene: TRBD1; CDR3nt: TGTGCCAGCAGCTCCAGGGGGGCGAACACTGAAGCTTTCTTT; CDR3aa: CASSSRGANTEAFF
v_gene: TRBV7-2; j_gene: TRBJ1-1; abundance: many; d_gene: -; CDR3nt: TGTGCCAGCAGCTTAGCGTACACTGAAGCTTTCTTT; CDR3aa: CASSLAYTEAFF
v_gene: TRBV6-6; j_gene: TRBJ2-5; abundance: -; d_gene: -; CDR3nt: TGTGCCAGCAGTTACTGGGGGGTGGAGACCCAGTACTTC; CDR3aa: CASSYWGVETQYF
v_gene: TRBV29-1; j_gene: TRBJ2-3; abundance: -; d_gene: TRBD2; CDR3nt: TGCAGCGTTGCGGGACTAGCGGGGGCCACAGATACGCAGTATTTT; CDR3aa: CSVAGLAGATDTQYF
v_gene: TRBV28; j_gene: TRBJ2-1; abundance: few; d_gene: TRBD1; CDR3nt: TGTGCCAGCAGTTTATACGGGACAGGAGGCAATGAGCAGTTCTTC; CDR3aa: CASSLYGTGGNEQFF
v_gene: TRBV28; j_gene: TRBJ1-2; abundance: -; d_gene: -; CDR3nt: TGTGCCAGCAGTTTACGGGGGCGCAGAGATGGCTACACCTTC; CDR3aa: CASSLRGRRDGYTF
v_gene: TRBV10-1; j_gene: TRBJ2-3; abundance: -; d_gene: -; CDR3nt: TGCGCCAGCAGTGAGTCGGGATTCGGGGGACGCACAGATACGCAGTATTTT; CDR3aa: CASSESGFGGRTDTQYF
v_gene: TRBV18; j_gene: TRBJ2-7; abundance: -; d_gene: -; CDR3nt: TGTGCCAGCTCAGCCGAGAAAGGACAGTACGAGCAGTACTTC; CDR3aa: CASSAEKGQYEQYF
v_gene: TRBV21-1; j_gene: TRBJ2-1; abundance: -; d_gene: -; CDR3nt: TGTGCCAGCAGCAAAGGGAGTGGAGCGGGATGGGGCAATGAGCAGTTCTTC; CDR3aa: CASSKGSGAGWGNEQFF
v_gene: TRBV6-5; j_gene: TRBJ2-7; abundance: few; d_gene: -; CDR3nt: TGTGCCAGCAGCCCCGAACCCTACGAGCAGTACTTC; CDR3aa: CASSPEPYEQYF
v_gene: TRBV6-6; j_gene: TRBJ2-7; abundance: -; d_gene: -; CDR3nt: TGTGCCAGCAGTTCCGACTACGGGACCGCGCAGTACTTC; CDR3aa: CASSSDYGTAQYF
v_gene: TRBV3-1; j_gene: TRBJ2-7; abundance: few; d_gene: TRBD1; CDR3nt: TGTGCCAGCAGCCGAGGGGGCAAGTACGAGCAGTACTTC; CDR3aa: CASSRGGKYEQYF
v_gene: TRBV5-6; j_gene: TRBJ2-3; abundance: -; d_gene: -; CDR3nt: TGTGCCAGCACTCCCCGGGGCTCTAGTTGGGATACGCAGTATTTT; CDR3aa: CASTPRGSSWDTQYF
v_gene: TRBV7-6; j_gene: TRBJ2-2; abundance: few; d_gene: -; CDR3nt: TGTGCCAGCAGCTTAATCTCGGGGGCGGTCCTCGGGGAGCTGTTTTTT; CDR3aa: CASSLISGAVLGELFF
v_gene: TRBV28; j_gene: TRBJ2-5; abundance: -; d_gene: TRBD2; CDR3nt: TGTGCCAGCACCCTTGGGACTAGCGGAACCCAAGAGACCCAGTACTTC; CDR3aa: CASTLGTSGTQETQYF
v_gene: TRBV5-1; j_gene: TRBJ2-3; abundance: few; d_gene: -; CDR3nt: TGCGCCAGCAGCTTACTCTCTGTCGGCTCCTATACGCAGTATTTT; CDR3aa: CASSLLSVGSYTQYF
v_gene: TRBV20-1; j_gene: TRBJ2-7; abundance: many; d_gene: TRBD2; CDR3nt: TGCAGTGCTAGAGGGCTAGCGGGGTACGAGCAGTACTTC; CDR3aa: CSARGLAGYEQYF
v_gene: TRBV7-2; j_gene: TRBJ2-1; abundance: few; d_gene: TRBD2; CDR3nt: TGTGCCAGCAGCTTAGGCCTAGCGGGAGGTACCGATGAGCAGTTCTTC; CDR3aa: CASSLGLAGGTDEQFF
v_gene: TRBV6-1; j_gene: TRBJ2-1; abundance: few; d_gene: -; CDR3nt: TGTGCCAGCAGTGAACCCCCCCACAATGAGCAGTTCTTC; CDR3aa: CASSEPPHNEQFF
v_gene: TRBV28; j_gene: TRBJ2-7; abundance: -; d_gene: -; CDR3nt: TGTGCCAGCAGGAGGGGCTTGAGCGAGCAGTACTTC; CDR3aa: CASRRGLSEQYF
v_gene: TRBV3-1; j_gene: TRBJ2-1; abundance: -; d_gene: -; CDR3nt: TGTGCCAGCAGCCCAGCCGGGACATCACGTAATGAGCAGTTCTTC; CDR3aa: CASSPAGTSRNEQFF
v_gene: TRBV2; j_gene: TRBJ1-1; abundance: -; d_gene: -; CDR3nt: TGTGCCAGCTTAGTGAACACTGAAGCCTTCTTT; CDR3aa: CASLVNTEAFF
v_gene: TRBV7-2; j_gene: TRBJ1-3; abundance: -; d_gene: -; CDR3nt: TGTGCCAGCAGCTCGGGATTAGTTGACACCATATATTTT; CDR3aa: CASSSGLVDTIYF
v_gene: TRBV20-1; j_gene: TRBJ2-3; abundance: -; d_gene: -; CDR3nt: TGCAGTGCTATACTTACCGCGGATACGCAGTATTTT; CDR3aa: CSAILTADTQYF
v_gene: TRBV4-1; j_gene: TRBJ2-1; abundance: few; d_gene: -; CDR3nt: TGCGCCAGCAGCCAAGATACTTCCCTACGATATGAGCAGTTCTTC; CDR3aa: CASSQDTSLRYEQFF
v_gene: TRBV11-2; j_gene: TRBJ2-7; abundance: -; d_gene: -; CDR3nt: TGTGCCAGCAGCCCCGAGACAGTTTCCTACGAGCAGTACTTC; CDR3aa: CASSPETVSYEQYF
v_gene: TRBV2; j_gene: TRBJ2-5; abundance: few; d_gene: -; CDR3nt: TGTGCCAGCTCCAGAAAGTACCAAGAGACCCAGTACTTC; CDR3aa: CASSRKYQETQYF
v_gene: TRBV20-1; j_gene: TRBJ2-3; abundance: few; d_gene: -; CDR3nt: TGCAGTGCTCGTCCCGGAACTAGCACAGATACGCAGTATTTT; CDR3aa: CSARPGTSTDTQYF
v_gene: TRBV7-2; j_gene: TRBJ2-3; abundance: -; d_gene: -; CDR3nt: TGTGCCAGCAGCTTAGTGAATACGCAGTATTTT; CDR3aa: CASSLVNTQYF
v_gene: TRBV10-3; j_gene: TRBJ2-5; abundance: few; d_gene: TRBD1; CDR3nt: TGTGCCATCAGTGACCGCCAAACCGGGACAGCGAGTGAGACCCAGTACTTC; CDR3aa: CAISDRQTGTASETQYF
v_gene: TRBV12-3/TRBV12-4; j_gene: TRBJ2-7; abundance: few; d_gene: -; CDR3nt: TGTGCCAGCAGTTTAGTCAAGTCGGGGGAGCAGTACTTC; CDR3aa: CASSLVKSGEQYF
v_gene: TRBV12-3/TRBV12-4; j_gene: TRBJ2-2; abundance: many; d_gene: TRBD1; CDR3nt: TGTGCCAGCAGTACCGGGACAGGGAAAAGCGGGGAGCTGTTTTTT; CDR3aa: CASSTGTGKSGELFF
v_gene: TRBV5-1; j_gene: TRBJ1-1; abundance: -; d_gene: -; CDR3nt: TGCGCCAGCAGCTTGCCACAGGGGAACACTGAAGCTTTCTTT; CDR3aa: CASSLPQGNTEAFF
v_gene: TRBV5-1; j_gene: TRBJ2-3; abundance: few; d_gene: TRBD2; CDR3nt: TGCGCCAGCAGCCGACTAGCTGCGGATACGCAGTATTTT; CDR3aa: CASSRLAADTQYF
v_gene: TRBV20-1; j_gene: TRBJ1-5; abundance: -; d_gene: -; CDR3nt: TGCAGTGCTAGAGAGAATAGCAATCAGCCCCAGCATTTT; CDR3aa: CSARENSNQPQHF
v_gene: TRBV14; j_gene: TRBJ2-7; abundance: -; d_gene: TRBD2; CDR3nt: TGTGCCAGCAGCCCCCCGGGACTAGCGAATCACGAGCAGTACTTC; CDR3aa: CASSPPGLANHEQYF
v_gene: TRBV18; j_gene: TRBJ2-6; abundance: -; d_gene: -; CDR3nt: TGTGCCAGCTCACCACGGGGGTCAGACTTCTCTGGGGCCAACGTCCTGACTTTC; CDR3aa: CASSPRGSDFSGANVLTF
v_gene: TRBV28; j_gene: TRBJ2-7; abundance: few; d_gene: TRBD2; CDR3nt: TGTGCCAGCAGTGGGGGGAGCGGGAAAAGCTACGAGCAGTACTTC; CDR3aa: CASSGGSGKSYEQYF
v_gene: TRBV20-1; j_gene: TRBJ1-5; abundance: -; d_gene: -; CDR3nt: TGCAGTCTGGGGGGAAGCAATCAGCCCCAGCATTTT; CDR3aa: CSLGGSNQPQHF
v_gene: TRBV28; j_gene: TRBJ2-7; abundance: -; d_gene: TRBD1; CDR3nt: TGTGCCAGCAAACGGACAGGAGCTTCGTACGAGCAGTACTTC; CDR3aa: CASKRTGASYEQYF
v_gene: TRBV5-1; j_gene: TRBJ2-7; abundance: few; d_gene: -; CDR3nt: TGCGCCAGTACCTCTGGCCGGGGTGGGTCTCTCGAGCAGTACTTC; CDR3aa: CASTSGRGGSLEQYF
v_gene: TRBV7-2; j_gene: TRBJ2-2; abundance: -; d_gene: -; CDR3nt: TGTGCCAGCAGCTTATTCGCCACTAGGGACGGGGAGCTGTTTTTT; CDR3aa: CASSLFATRDGELFF
v_gene: TRBV11-2; j_gene: TRBJ2-5; abundance: -; d_gene: -; CDR3nt: TGTGCCAGCAGCTACGCCCCGTACCAAGAGACCCAGTACTTC; CDR3aa: CASSYAPYQETQYF
v_gene: TRBV29-1; j_gene: TRBJ2-2; abundance: -; d_gene: -; CDR3nt: TGCAGCGATATCAGGAGTGGTACCGGGGAGCTGTTTTTT; CDR3aa: CSDIRSGTGELFF
v_gene: TRBV2; j_gene: TRBJ2-5; abundance: -; d_gene: -; CDR3nt: TGTGCCAGCAATCAGTACTCCCGACAAGAGACCCAGTACTTC; CDR3aa: CASNQYSRQETQYF
v_gene: TRBV6-2/TRBV6-3; j_gene: TRBJ2-2; abundance: -; d_gene: -; CDR3nt: TGTGCCAGCAGAAAGGCAGCCCCCCCGGGCACCGGGGAGCTGTTTTTT; CDR3aa: CASRKAAPPGTGELFF
v_gene: TRBV28; j_gene: TRBJ2-1; abundance: -; d_gene: TRBD2; CDR3nt: TGTGCCAGCAGTCTCTGGCGTAGCGGGGGATACAATGAGCAGTTCTTC; CDR3aa: CASSLWRSGGYNEQFF
v_gene: TRBV20-1; j_gene: TRBJ2-7; abundance: -; d_gene: TRBD1; CDR3nt: TGCAGTGCTAGTGGGACAGGGGGGAAGTACGAGCAGTACTTC; CDR3aa: CSASGTGGKYEQYF
v_gene: TRBV4-2; j_gene: TRBJ2-2; abundance: -; d_gene: TRBD2; CDR3nt: TGTGCCAGCAGCCAACAGACTAGCGGGAGCCCCGGGGAGCTGTTTTTT; CDR3aa: CASSQQTSGSPGELFF
v_gene: TRBV20-1; j_gene: TRBJ2-7; abundance: few; d_gene: TRBD1; CDR3nt: TGCAGTGCTTCCCTCTCCGGACAGGGCCCCCACGAGCAGTACTTC; CDR3aa: CSASLSGQGPHEQYF
v_gene: TRBV6-1; j_gene: TRBJ2-3; abundance: -; d_gene: TRBD1; CDR3nt: TGTGCCAGCTATGGACAGGGCACAGATACGCAGTATTTT; CDR3aa: CASYGQGTDTQYF
v_gene: TRBV29-1; j_gene: TRBJ2-7; abundance: -; d_gene: -; CDR3nt: TGCAGCGTGAGTCCCCAGGGCTCCTACGAGCAGCACTTC; CDR3aa: CSVSPQGSYEQHF
v_gene: TRBV7-9; j_gene: TRBJ2-3; abundance: -; d_gene: TRBD1; CDR3nt: TGTGCCAGCAGCCCCGGACAGGGGAAGACAGATACGCAGTATTTT; CDR3aa: CASSPGQGKTDTQYF
v_gene: TRBV24-1; j_gene: TRBJ2-5; abundance: -; d_gene: TRBD2; CDR3nt: TGTGCCACCAGTGATGGGGGGGGGGAGACCCAGTACTTC; CDR3aa: CATSDGGGETQYF
v_gene: TRBV12-3/TRBV12-4; j_gene: TRBJ2-1; abundance: many; d_gene: -; CDR3nt: TGTGCCAGCAGCCCAAGGGTACGCAATGAGCAGTTCTTC; CDR3aa: CASSPRVRNEQFF